The 21 T cell receptor beta chains given below trace back to one sample, sequenced in a study of prognosis after radiotherapy for stage I lung cancer. Genomic DNA served as the source from which two-round multiplex PCR generated TCR beta CDR3 amplicons. Amplification during the initial PCR round employed primers specific to each TRBV and TRBJ gene. TCRdb reanalysed the multiplex PCR reads using MiXCR and keeps one entry per CDR3 protein. The sample holds some 14,000 distinct CDR3 sequences, roughly a third seen once. The material was PBMCs, obtained before or after stereotactic body radiation therapy (not recorded which). These receptors were taken from a donor of 50 years or more with non-small cell lung cancer.

This clonotype was detected once. At one end, the junction sequence differs from germline, possibly due to a read error. V and J are TRBV30 and TRBJ2-1; D remains unclear. In germline, CDR1 is GTSNPN, CDR2 SVGIG (reference sequence). This CDR3 spans 15 amino acids. Written as DNA, the CDR3 is TGTTCCTGGAGTGTCCCCTGGAGCTCCTACAATGAGCAGTCCTTC. It translates to CSWSVPWSSYNEQSF. The full variable domain, with the rest looked up from reference TRBV30 and TRBJ2-1, is SQTIHQWPATLVQPVGSPLSLECTVEGTSNPNLYWYRQAAGRGLQLLFYSVGIGQISSEVPQNLSASRPQDRQFILSSKKLLLSDSGFYLCSWSVPWSSYNEQSFGPGTRLTVL.

This clonotype is a singleton in its sample. CDR3 loop: CAISEGRAGNQPQHF. The CDR3 nucleotides read TGTGCAATCAGTGAAGGCAGGGCCGGCAATCAGCCCCAGCATTTT. The chain joins TRBV2 to TRBJ1-5; maybe TRBD1 (5 bases). Germline CDR1 SNHLY, CDR2 FYNNEI. The CDR3 loop spans 15 amino acids.

In this sample, this clonotype turned up many times. V usage is TRBV3-1 and J usage is TRBJ1-1; D uncertain. Trimming shortened V by 2 bases and J by 8 bases, and 9 bases separated the two germline ends. CDR3 size: 12 residues. Germline CDR1 is LGHDT and CDR2 is YNNKEL (reference sequence). CDR3 in amino acids: CASSQIRGEAFF. CDR3 sequence (DNA): TGTGCCAGCAGCCAAATTCGCGGAGAAGCTTTCTTT. Based on the CDR3 plus reference TRBV3-1 and TRBJ1-1, the full variable domain is DTAVSQTPKYLVTQMGNDKSIKCEQNLGHDTMYWYKQDSKKFLKIMFSYNNKELIINETVPNRFSPKSPDKAHLNLHINSLELGDSAVYFCASSQIRGEAFFGQGTRLTVV.

This clonotype appeared many times. V and J are TRBV2 and TRBJ2-1; 15 bases fit TRBD2. CDR1 SNHLY and CDR2 FYNNEI come from the germline V gene. This CDR3 is 15 amino acids long. V trimming: 4 bases; J trimming: 7 bases; junction bases outside the gene matches: 2. The CDR3 region has the DNA TGTGCCAGCAGTGGAGGGACTAGCGGGGGGAATGAGCAGTTCTTC. Translated: CASSGGTSGGNEQFF.

Comment on this clonotype: With a much larger clone just one base away, this may be a read error. The genes are TRBV6-9 and TRBJ1-5; a possible D gene is TRBD1 (5 bases). CDR1 is MNHGY and CDR2 is SVAAGI in the germline V gene. The CDR3 extends over 16 amino acids. Between the trimmed V and J ends, which lost 4 bases and 4 bases, there was a span of 17 bases. Written as DNA, the CDR3 is TGTGCCAGCAGTTTGGGCTGGGGACGGAGGAATCAGCCCCAGCATTTT. This translates into CASSLGWGRRNQPQHF.

In the case of this clonotype: The junction differs from germline at one of its ends, possibly a read error. The chain employs TRBV28 and TRBJ1-2; D gene uncertain. The germline CDR1 and CDR2 sequences are MDHEN and SYDVKM. This CDR3 is 15 amino acids long. In DNA, the CDR3 is TGTGCCAGCAGTTTCTGGGCCCACAATAACTATGGTTACACCTTC. Protein sequence: CASSFWAHNNYGYTF.

Many counts were recorded for this clonotype. The chain joins TRBV15 to TRBJ2-1, with D hard to call. The CDR3 is made up of 12 amino acids. Germline V gene lookup returns CDR1 LNHNV and CDR2 YYDKDF (reference sequence). V lost 0 bases and J lost 4, with 1 base in between. The DNA of the CDR3 is TGTGCCACCAGCAGAGAGTACAATGAGCAGTTCTTC. The encoded protein is CATSREYNEQFF.

This clonotype was detected many times. The chain employs TRBV11-2 and TRBJ2-6; D might be TRBD2 (5 bases). Germline values: CDR1 SGHAT, CDR2 FQNNGV. Trimming took off 2 bases at V and 3 bases at J, with 8 bases between the two ends. The CDR3 is 15 amino acids. CDR3 residues: CASSLRGGGANVLTF. The CDR3 nucleotides read TGTGCCAGCAGCTTACGGGGTGGTGGGGCCAACGTCCTGACTTTC.

This clonotype was seen ten or more times. The rearrangement uses TRBV28 and TRBJ2-5, with 12 bases matching TRBD2. This CDR3 has 15 amino acids. V shed 5 bases and J 9 bases; nucleotides not matched to a gene: 10. CDR1 and CDR2 (germline): MDHEN, SYDVKM. The CDR3 DNA reads TGTGCCAGCAGTCCAGGGCTAGCGGGAGGGTGGGCCCAGTACTTC. Translation: CASSPGLAGGWAQYF.

This clonotype was found many times. V is TRBV20-1 and J is TRBJ2-5; 9 bases map to TRBD2. Trimming cost V 5 bases and J 1 base; bases outside gene matches: 5. There are 14 residues in the CDR3. CDR1 is DFQATT, CDR2 SNEGSKA, per germline (reference sequence). The CDR3 reads CSAWTSASQETQYF. The CDR3 DNA follows: TGCAGTGCTTGGACTAGCGCGAGCCAAGAGACCCAGTACTTC.

On this clonotype itself: A much larger clone is a single base away; this may be a read error. The chain is built from TRBV29-1 and TRBJ2-3, with TRBD1 matching 7 bases. CDR1 SQVTM and CDR2 ANQGSEA come from the germline V gene. V lost 3 bases and J lost 8; bases outside the gene matches: 8. The CDR3 spans 13 residues. The CDR3 spells CSVEQGVGVTQYF. The CDR3 coding sequence is TGCAGCGTTGAGCAGGGGGTAGGAGTTACGCAGTATTTT.

The rearrangement uses TRBV29-1 and TRBJ2-5, with D perhaps matching TRBD1 or TRBD2 (6 bases each). Per germline, CDR1 SQVTM and CDR2 ANQGSEA. Trimming shortened V by 5 bases and J by 5 bases, and 15 bases separated the two germline ends. The CDR3 spans 13 residues. CDR3 sequence (DNA): TGCAGCGTTATACTGGGGGGCGGGGAGACCCAGTACTTC. Protein sequence: CSVILGGGETQYF. Drawing the rest from reference TRBV29-1 and TRBJ2-5, the complete variable domain is SAVISQKPSRDICQRGTSLTIQCQVDSQVTMMFWYRQQPGQSLTLIATANQGSEATYESGFVIDKFPISRPNLTFSTLTVSNMSPEDSSIYLCSVILGGGETQYFGPGTRLLVL.

Concerning this clonotype itself: At one boundary the junction diverges from the germline segment, which might be a read error. The genes are TRBV12-3 or TRBV12-4 and TRBJ2-7; D not certain. The CDR3 contains 15 residues. The CDR3: CSSSLSSVPNYEQYF. The CDR3 DNA sequence: TGTTCCAGCAGTTTATCCTCCGTGCCCAACTACGAGCAGTACTTC.

There are many counts of this clonotype. The chain has TRBV2 and TRBJ1-2; 9 nucleotides line up with TRBD1. V dropped 4 bases and J dropped 5; count of bases not matched to a gene: 5. CDR1 and CDR2 (germline): SNHLY, FYNNEI. The CDR3 loop spans 14 amino acids. CDR3 bases: TGTGCCAGCAGTGCCGGACAGGGGCGATATGGCTACACCTTC. This sequence encodes CASSAGQGRYGYTF.

About this clonotype: A much larger clone sits a single nucleotide away, making a read error possible. This chain links TRBV6-2 or TRBV6-3 with TRBJ2-7; a possible D gene is TRBD1 (6 bases). The V gene lost 10 bases and the J gene lost 7 bases, with 20 bases spanning the gap. Per the germline V gene, CDR1 is MNHEY and CDR2 is SVGEGT. The CDR3 has 13 residues. The CDR3 DNA sequence: TGTGCCAACAGGGACCCGAAGGTAGGAGAGCAGTACTTC. It encodes CANRDPKVGEQYF.

About this clonotype itself: It is likely a read error: a sequence one base away is far more abundant. The chain recombines TRBV5-6 with TRBJ2-3; 10 nucleotides align to TRBD1. CDR1 and CDR2 from the germline V gene are SGHDT and YYEEEE. V trimming: 2 bases; J trimming: 1 base; junction bases outside the gene matches: 1. CDR3 length equals 15 residues. The DNA of the CDR3 is TGTGCCAGCAGCTTAGGACAGGGGGGCACAGATACGCAGTATTTT. This gives the protein CASSLGQGGTDTQYF.

In its sample, this clonotype was seen many times. The genes are TRBV5-6 and TRBJ2-1; D unclear. Germline V gene data show CDR1 as SGHDT and CDR2 as YYEEEE. Trimming took off 0 bases at V and 6 bases at J, with 13 bases between the two ends. This CDR3 has 15 residues. CDR3 sequence: CASSLGGASFNEQFF. The DNA for the CDR3 is TGTGCCAGCAGCTTGGGAGGAGCTAGTTTCAATGAGCAGTTCTTC.

On this clonotype itself: It is likely a read error: a sequence one base away is far more abundant. The genes are TRBV6-2 or TRBV6-3 and TRBJ2-6; D might be TRBD1 (5 bases). The germline V gene has CDR1 MNHEY and CDR2 SVGEGT. CDR3 length equals 15 residues. With 5 bases removed from V and 3 bases from J, the gap between germline ends came to 11 bases. The CDR3 DNA reads TGTGCCAGCAGTGAACAGGTGGGTGGGGCCAACGTCCTGACTTTC. This sequence encodes CASSEQVGGANVLTF.

Judged by abundance, this clonotype is medium-sized. The CDR3 is CASSVRRGSGNQPQHF. CDR3 DNA: TGTGCCAGCAGTGTCCGCAGGGGGTCGGGCAATCAGCCCCAGCATTTT. The chain uses TRBV6-1 and TRBJ1-5; 7 positions match TRBD1. Germline assignment: CDR1 MNHNS and CDR2 SASEGT. Trimming at V came to 4 bases and at J to 2 bases, leaving 8 bases not matched to a gene. The CDR3 runs to 16 residues.

Note on this clonotype: A far larger clone is one base from this, pointing to a likely read error. The V gene is TRBV6-2 or TRBV6-3, the J gene TRBJ1-1, with D perhaps TRBD1 (5 bases). The CDR3 is made up of 16 amino acids. CDR1 and CDR2 from the germline V gene are MNHEY and SVGEGT. The CDR3 nucleotides read TGTGCCAGCAGTTCTAAACTAAGGGGACTGGTGTCTGAATCTTTCTTT. Translation gives CASSSKLRGLVSESFF.

This clonotype showed up many times. V is TRBV12-3 or TRBV12-4 and J is TRBJ2-3; D ambiguous. This CDR3 is built from 15 residues. V was clipped by 1 base and J by 2 bases, with 10 bases between them. CDR3 DNA: TGTGCCAGCAGTTTAGGAAGACGTTACACAGATACGCAGTATTTT. Translation: CASSLGRRYTDTQYF.